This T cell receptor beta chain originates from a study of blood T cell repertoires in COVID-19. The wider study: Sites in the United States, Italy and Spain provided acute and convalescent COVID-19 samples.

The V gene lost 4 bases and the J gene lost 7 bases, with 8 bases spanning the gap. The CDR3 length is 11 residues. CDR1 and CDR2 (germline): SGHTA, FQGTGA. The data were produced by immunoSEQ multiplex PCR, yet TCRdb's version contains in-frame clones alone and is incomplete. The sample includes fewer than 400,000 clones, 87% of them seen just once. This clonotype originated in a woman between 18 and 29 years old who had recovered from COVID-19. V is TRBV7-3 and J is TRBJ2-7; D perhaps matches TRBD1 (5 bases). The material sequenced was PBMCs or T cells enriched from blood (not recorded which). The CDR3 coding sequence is TGTGCCAGCAGCTCCGGACATGAGCAGTACTTC. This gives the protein CASSSGHEQYF.